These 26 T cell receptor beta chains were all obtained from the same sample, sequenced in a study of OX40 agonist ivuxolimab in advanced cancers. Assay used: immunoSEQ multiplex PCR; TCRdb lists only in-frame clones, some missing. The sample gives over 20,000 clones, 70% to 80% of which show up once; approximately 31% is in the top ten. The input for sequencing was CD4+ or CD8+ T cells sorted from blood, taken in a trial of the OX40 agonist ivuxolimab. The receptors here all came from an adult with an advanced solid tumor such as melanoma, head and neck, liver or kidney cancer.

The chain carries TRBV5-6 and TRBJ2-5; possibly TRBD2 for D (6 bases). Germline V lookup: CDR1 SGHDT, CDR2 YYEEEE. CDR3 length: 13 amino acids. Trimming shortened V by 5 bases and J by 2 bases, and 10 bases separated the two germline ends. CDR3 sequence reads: CASSVGGQETQYF. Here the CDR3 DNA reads TGTGCCAGCAGTGTTGGAGGGCAAGAGACCCAGTACTTC.

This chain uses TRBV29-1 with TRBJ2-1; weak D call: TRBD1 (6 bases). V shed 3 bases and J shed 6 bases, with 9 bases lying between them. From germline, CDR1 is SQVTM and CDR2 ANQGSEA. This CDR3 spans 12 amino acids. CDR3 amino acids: CSVETGINEQFF. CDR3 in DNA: TGCAGCGTTGAGACAGGTATCAATGAGCAGTTCTTC.

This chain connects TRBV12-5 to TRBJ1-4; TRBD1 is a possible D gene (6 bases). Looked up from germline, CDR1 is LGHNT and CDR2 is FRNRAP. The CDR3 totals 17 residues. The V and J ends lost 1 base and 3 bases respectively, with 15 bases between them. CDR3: CASGLEPTGQPNEKLFF. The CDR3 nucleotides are TGTGCTAGTGGTTTGGAACCGACGGGACAACCTAATGAAAAACTGTTTTTT.

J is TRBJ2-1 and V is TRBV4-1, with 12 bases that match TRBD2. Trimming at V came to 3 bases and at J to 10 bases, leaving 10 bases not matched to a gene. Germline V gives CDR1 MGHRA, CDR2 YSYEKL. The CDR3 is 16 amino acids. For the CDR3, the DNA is TGCGCCAGCAGCCATCAGCGACTAGCGGGGGCTCTGGAGCAGTTCTTC. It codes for CASSHQRLAGALEQFF.

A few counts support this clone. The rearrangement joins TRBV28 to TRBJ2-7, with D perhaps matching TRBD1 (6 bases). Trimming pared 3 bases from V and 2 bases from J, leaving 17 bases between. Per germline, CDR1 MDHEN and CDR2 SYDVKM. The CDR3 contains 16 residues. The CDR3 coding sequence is TGTGCCAGCAGTTTCCGTATCGGGACAAGTACCTACGAGCAGTACTTC. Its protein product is CASSFRIGTSTYEQYF.

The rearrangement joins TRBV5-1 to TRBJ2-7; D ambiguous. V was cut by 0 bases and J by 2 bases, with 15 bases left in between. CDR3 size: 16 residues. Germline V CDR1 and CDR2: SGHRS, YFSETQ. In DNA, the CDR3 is TGCGCCAGCAGCTTGGCCACCAGCATCCCCCCCTACGAGCAGTACTTC. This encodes CASSLATSIPPYEQYF.

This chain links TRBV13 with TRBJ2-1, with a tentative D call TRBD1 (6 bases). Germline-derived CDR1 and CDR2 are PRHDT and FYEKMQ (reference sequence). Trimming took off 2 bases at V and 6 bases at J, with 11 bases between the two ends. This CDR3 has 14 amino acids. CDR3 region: CASSLRGLINEQFF. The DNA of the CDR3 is TGTGCCAGCAGCTTAAGGGGGTTAATCAATGAGCAGTTCTTC. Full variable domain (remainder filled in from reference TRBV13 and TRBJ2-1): AAGVIQSPRHLIKEKRETATLKCYPIPRHDTVYWYQQGPGQDPQFLISFYEKMQSDKGSIPDRFSAQQFSDYHSELNMSSLELGDSALYFCASSLRGLINEQFFGPGTRLTVL.

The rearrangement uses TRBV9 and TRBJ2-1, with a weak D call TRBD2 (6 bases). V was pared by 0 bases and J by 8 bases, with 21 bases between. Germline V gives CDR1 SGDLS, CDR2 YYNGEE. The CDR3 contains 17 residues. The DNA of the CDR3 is TGTGCCAGCAGCGTAGAAGCGACTAGTTGGCTAAAGTATGAGCAGTTCTTC. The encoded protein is CASSVEATSWLKYEQFF.

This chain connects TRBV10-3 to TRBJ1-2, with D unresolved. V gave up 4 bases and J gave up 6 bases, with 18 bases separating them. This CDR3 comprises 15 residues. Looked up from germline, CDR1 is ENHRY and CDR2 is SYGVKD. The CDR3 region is CAISGGLEESDGYTF. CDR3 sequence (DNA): TGTGCCATCAGTGGGGGATTAGAGGAAAGTGATGGCTACACCTTC.

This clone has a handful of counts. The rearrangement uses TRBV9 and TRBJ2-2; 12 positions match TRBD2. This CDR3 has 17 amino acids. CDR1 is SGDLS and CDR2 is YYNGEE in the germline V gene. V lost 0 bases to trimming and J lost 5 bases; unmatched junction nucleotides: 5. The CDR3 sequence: CASSVDLAGGPTGELFF. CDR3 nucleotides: TGTGCCAGCAGCGTAGATCTAGCGGGAGGGCCGACCGGGGAGCTGTTTTTT.

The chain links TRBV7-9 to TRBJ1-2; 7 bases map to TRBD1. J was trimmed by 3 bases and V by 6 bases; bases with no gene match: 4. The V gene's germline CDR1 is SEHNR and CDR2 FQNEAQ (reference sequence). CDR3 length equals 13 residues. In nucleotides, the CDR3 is TGTGCCAGCAGAATACAGGGGCACTATGGCTACACCTTC. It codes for CASRIQGHYGYTF. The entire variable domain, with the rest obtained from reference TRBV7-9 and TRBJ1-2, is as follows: DTGVSQNPRHKITKRGQNVTFRCDPISEHNRLYWYRQTLGQGPEFLTYFQNEAQLEKSRLLSDRFSAERPKGSFSTLEIQRTEQGDSAMYLCASRIQGHYGYTFGSGTRLTVV.

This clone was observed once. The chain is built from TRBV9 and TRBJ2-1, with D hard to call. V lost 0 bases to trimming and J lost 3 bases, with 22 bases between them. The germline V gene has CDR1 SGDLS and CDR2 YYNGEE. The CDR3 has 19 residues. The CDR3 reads CASSVGYRPGPENYNEQFF. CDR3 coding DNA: TGTGCCAGCAGCGTAGGTTATCGTCCCGGGCCGGAAAACTACAATGAGCAGTTCTTC.

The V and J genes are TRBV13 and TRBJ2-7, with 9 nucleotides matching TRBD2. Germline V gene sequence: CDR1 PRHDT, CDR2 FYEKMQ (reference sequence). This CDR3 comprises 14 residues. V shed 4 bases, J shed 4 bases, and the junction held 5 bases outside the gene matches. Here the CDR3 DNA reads TGTGCCAGCAGCTCCGCTAGCGGGGAATACGAGCAGTACTTC. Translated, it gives CASSSASGEYEQYF.

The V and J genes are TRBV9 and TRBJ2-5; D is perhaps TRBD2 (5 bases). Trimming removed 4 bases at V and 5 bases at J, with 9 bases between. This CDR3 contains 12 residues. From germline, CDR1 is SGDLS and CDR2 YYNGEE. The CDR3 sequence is CASSSGGETQYF. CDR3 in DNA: TGTGCCAGCAGCTCCGGAGGCGAGACCCAGTACTTC.

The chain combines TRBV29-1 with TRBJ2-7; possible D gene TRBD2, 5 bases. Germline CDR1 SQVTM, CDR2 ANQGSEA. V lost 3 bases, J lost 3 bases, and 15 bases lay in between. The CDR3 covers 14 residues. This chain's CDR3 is CSVDFGQRGYEQYF. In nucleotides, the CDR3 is TGCAGCGTTGACTTTGGTCAACGGGGCTACGAGCAGTACTTC.

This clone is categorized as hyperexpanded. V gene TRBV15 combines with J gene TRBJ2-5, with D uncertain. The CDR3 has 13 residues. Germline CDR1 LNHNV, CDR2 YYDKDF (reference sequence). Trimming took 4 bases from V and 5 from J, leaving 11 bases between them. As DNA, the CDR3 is TGTGCCACCAGCAACATAGCTGGGGAGACCCAGTACTTC. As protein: CATSNIAGETQYF.

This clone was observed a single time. CDR3 nucleotide sequence: TGCGCCAGCAGCCATTCAGCAGGGGCCTTTTATGGCTACACCTTC. It yields the protein CASSHSAGAFYGYTF. J is TRBJ1-2 and V is TRBV4-1, with D perhaps TRBD1 (6 bases). Trimming removed 3 bases at V and 5 bases at J, with 16 bases between. Germline CDR1 is MGHRA and CDR2 is YSYEKL. The CDR3 sequence is 15 residues long.

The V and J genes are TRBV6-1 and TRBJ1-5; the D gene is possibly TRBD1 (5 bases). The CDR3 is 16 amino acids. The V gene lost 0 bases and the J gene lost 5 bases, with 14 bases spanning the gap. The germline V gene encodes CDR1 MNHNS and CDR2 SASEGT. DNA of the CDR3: TGTGCCAGCAGTGAAGCGCCTGCAGGGATCGATCAGCCCCAGCATTTT. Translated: CASSEAPAGIDQPQHF.

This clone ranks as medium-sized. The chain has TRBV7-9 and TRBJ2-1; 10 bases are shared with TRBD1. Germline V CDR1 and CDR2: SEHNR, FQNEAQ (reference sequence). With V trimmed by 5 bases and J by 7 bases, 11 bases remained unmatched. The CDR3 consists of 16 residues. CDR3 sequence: CASSPTTGTGVNEQFF. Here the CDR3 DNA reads TGTGCCAGCAGCCCAACTACCGGGACAGGGGTAAATGAGCAGTTCTTC.

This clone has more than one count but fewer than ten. The CDR3 sequence: CASRPSSGTAFYEQYF. The CDR3 DNA sequence: TGTGCCAGCAGGCCTTCCTCGGGGACAGCTTTCTACGAGCAGTACTTC. This chain links TRBV2 with TRBJ2-7; TRBD1 matches at 7 bases. The CDR3 runs 16 residues. Losses at the gene ends were 6 bases for V and 3 bases for J; bases not matched to a gene: 14. Germline values: CDR1 SNHLY, CDR2 FYNNEI.

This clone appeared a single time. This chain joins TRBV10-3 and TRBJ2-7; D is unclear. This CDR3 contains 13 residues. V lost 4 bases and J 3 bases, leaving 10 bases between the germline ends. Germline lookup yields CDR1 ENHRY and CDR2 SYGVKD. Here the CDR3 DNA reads TGTGCCATCAGTGTGAGGTGGGTCTACGAGCAGTACTTC. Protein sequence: CAISVRWVYEQYF.

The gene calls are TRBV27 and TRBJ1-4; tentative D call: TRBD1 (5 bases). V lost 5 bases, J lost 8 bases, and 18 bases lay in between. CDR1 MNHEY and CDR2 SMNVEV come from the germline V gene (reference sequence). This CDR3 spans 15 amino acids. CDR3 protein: CASSILSGGIEKLFF. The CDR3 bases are TGTGCCAGCAGTATTTTGTCGGGGGGGATCGAAAAACTGTTTTTT.

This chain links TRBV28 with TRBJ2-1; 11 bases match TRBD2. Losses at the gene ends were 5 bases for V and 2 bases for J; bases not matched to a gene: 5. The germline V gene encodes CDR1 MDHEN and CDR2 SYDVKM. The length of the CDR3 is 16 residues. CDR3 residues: CASSPLAGAPYNEQFF. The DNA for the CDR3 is TGTGCCAGCAGTCCACTAGCGGGAGCCCCCTACAATGAGCAGTTCTTC. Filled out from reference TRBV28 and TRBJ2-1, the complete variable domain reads DVKVTQSSRYLVKRTGEKVFLECVQDMDHENMFWYRQDPGLGLRLIYFSYDVKMKEKGDIPEGYSVSREKKERFSLILESASTNQTSMYLCASSPLAGAPYNEQFFGPGTRLTVL.

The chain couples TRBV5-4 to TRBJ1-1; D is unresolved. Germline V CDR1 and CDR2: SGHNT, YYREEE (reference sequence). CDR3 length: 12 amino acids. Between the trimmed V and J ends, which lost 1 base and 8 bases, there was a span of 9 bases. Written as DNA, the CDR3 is TGTGCCAGCAGCTTGCTGGGTGTAGAAGCTTTCTTT. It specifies CASSLLGVEAFF. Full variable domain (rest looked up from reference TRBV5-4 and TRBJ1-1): ETGVTQSPTHLIKTRGQQVTLRCSSQSGHNTVSWYQQALGQGPQFIFQYYREEENGRGNFPPRFSGLQFPNYSSELNVNALELDDSALYLCASSLLGVEAFFGQGTRLTVV.

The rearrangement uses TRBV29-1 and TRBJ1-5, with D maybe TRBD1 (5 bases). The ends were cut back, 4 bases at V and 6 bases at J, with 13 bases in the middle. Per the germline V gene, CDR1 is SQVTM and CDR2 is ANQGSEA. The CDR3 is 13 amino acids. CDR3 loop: CSVALGLGQPQHF. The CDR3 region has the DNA TGCAGCGTTGCTCTGGGGCTTGGTCAGCCCCAGCATTTT.

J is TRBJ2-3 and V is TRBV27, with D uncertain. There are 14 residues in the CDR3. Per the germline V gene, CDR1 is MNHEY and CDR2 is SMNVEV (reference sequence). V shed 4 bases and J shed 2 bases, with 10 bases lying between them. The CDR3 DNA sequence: TGTGCCAGCAGTTCGCCTCGATACACAGATACGCAGTATTTT. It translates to CASSSPRYTDTQYF.